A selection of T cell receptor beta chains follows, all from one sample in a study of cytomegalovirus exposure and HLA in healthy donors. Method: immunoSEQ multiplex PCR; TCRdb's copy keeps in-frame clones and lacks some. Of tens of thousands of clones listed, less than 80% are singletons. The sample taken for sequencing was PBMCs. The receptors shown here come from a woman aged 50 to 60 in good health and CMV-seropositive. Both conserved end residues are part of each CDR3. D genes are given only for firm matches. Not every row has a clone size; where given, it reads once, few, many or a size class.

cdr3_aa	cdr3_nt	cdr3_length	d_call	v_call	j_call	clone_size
CASSAPKSGGNTEAFF	TGTGCCAGCAGTGCACCTAAGTCAGGGGGGAACACTGAAGCTTTCTTT	16	TRBD1	TRBV6-1	TRBJ1-1	.
CASSGGQTASGNTIYF	TGCGCCAGCAGTGGGGGCCAAACGGCGTCTGGAAACACCATATATTTT	16	.	TRBV10-2	TRBJ1-3	.
CASSSYLSSYEQYF	TGTGCCAGCAGTTCTTACCTAAGCTCCTACGAGCAGTACTTC	14	.	TRBV7-2	TRBJ2-7	.
CASSGQGAQGYTF	TGTGCCAGCAGCGGCCAGGGGGCGCAAGGCTACACCTTC	13	TRBD1	TRBV7-9	TRBJ1-2	.
CASLGAGLLVGPEKLFF	TGTGCCAGCTTAGGGGCCGGGCTCCTGGTTGGACCCGAAAAACTGTTTTTT	17	.	TRBV2	TRBJ1-4	.
CASSLAEVRDYYGYTF	TGCGCCAGCAGCTTGGCGGAAGTCAGGGATTACTATGGCTACACCTTC	16	.	TRBV5-1	TRBJ1-2	.
CASSSQGTNYGYTF	TGTGCCAGCAGCTCACAGGGTACTAACTATGGCTACACCTTC	14	.	TRBV9	TRBJ1-2	.
CASSYSGTSGVQYF	TGTGCCAGCAGCTACTCCGGGACTAGCGGAGTACAGTACTTC	14	TRBD2	TRBV5-6	TRBJ2-7	.
CASSPLKRENTGELFF	TGTGCCAGCAGCCCCCTCAAGCGGGAGAACACCGGGGAGCTGTTTTTT	16	TRBD2	TRBV13	TRBJ2-2	once
CAVQGVGTEAFF	TGTGCCGTACAGGGGGTCGGCACTGAAGCTTTCTTT	12	TRBD1	TRBV7-9	TRBJ1-1	.
CASSLSADSIFYGYTF	TGTGCCAGCAGTTTATCCGCAGACAGTATCTTCTATGGCTACACCTTC	16	.	TRBV27	TRBJ1-2	.
CASSVAGTRGTEAFF	TGTGCCAGCAGCGTAGCTGGGACCAGGGGCACTGAAGCTTTCTTT	15	.	TRBV9	TRBJ1-1	.
CASSFLPLIGGEQFF	TGTGCCAGCAGCTTCCTCCCTCTGATCGGCGGCGAGCAGTTCTTC	15	.	TRBV7-9	TRBJ2-1	.
CASSTAGGGEPQHF	TGTGCCAGCAGCACCGCTGGAGGGGGGGAGCCCCAGCATTTT	14	.	TRBV5-4	TRBJ1-5	.
CASSAGSNQPQHF	TGTGCCAGCTCGGCGGGGAGCAATCAGCCCCAGCATTTT	13	.	TRBV5-6	TRBJ1-5	.
CASKTVVQETQYF	TGTGCCAGCAAGACAGTTGTTCAAGAGACCCAGTACTTC	13	.	TRBV11-2	TRBJ2-5	.
CASSPTSGFYNEQFF	TGTGCCAGCAGCCCGACTAGCGGGTTCTACAATGAGCAGTTCTTC	15	TRBD2	TRBV7-2	TRBJ2-1	.
CASSLLWTGWEKLFF	TGTGCCAGCAGCTTGTTGTGGACAGGGTGGGAAAAACTGTTTTTT	15	TRBD1	TRBV5-6	TRBJ1-4	once
CASIPGGAHNEQFF	TGTGCCAGCATTCCCGGGGGGGCCCACAATGAGCAGTTCTTC	14	TRBD2	TRBV6-6	TRBJ2-1	.
CASRDGTGYGYTF	TGTGCCAGCAGGGACGGGACAGGGTACGGCTACACCTTC	13	TRBD1	TRBV28	TRBJ1-2	.
CASRDTSGGDYEQYF	TGTGCCAGCAGGGATACTAGCGGGGGGGATTACGAGCAGTACTTC	15	TRBD2	TRBV2	TRBJ2-7	few
CASRPPGTGSGNTIYF	TGTGCCAGCAGACCTCCCGGGACAGGCTCTGGAAACACCATATATTTT	16	TRBD1	TRBV6-6	TRBJ1-3	.
CASRPPRVDEQFF	TGTGCCAGCAGGCCCCCGAGAGTGGATGAGCAGTTCTTC	13	.	TRBV7-6	TRBJ2-1	.
CASSLMVAGGLTGELFF	TGCGCCAGCAGCTTGATGGTTGCGGGGGGGCTTACCGGGGAGCTGTTTTTT	17	TRBD2	TRBV5-1	TRBJ2-2	few
CASSLIPRDRGVFYGYTF	TGTGCCAGCAGTTTAATACCGAGGGACAGGGGGGTTTTCTATGGCTACACCTTC	18	TRBD1	TRBV28	TRBJ1-2	.
CASSGGSQETQYF	TGTGCCAGCAGTGGGGGCAGCCAAGAGACCCAGTACTTC	13	.	TRBV2	TRBJ2-5	.
CASSTGYGANVLTF	TGCGCCAGCAGTACAGGGTACGGGGCCAACGTCCTGACTTTC	14	.	TRBV10-1	TRBJ2-6	.
CAIRALQGSGGNTIYF	TGTGCCATCAGGGCCTTACAGGGTTCTGGAGGAAACACCATATATTTT	16	.	TRBV10-3	TRBJ1-3	.
CASSVRGGGGYTF	TGTGCCAGCAGTGTACGCGGAGGAGGTGGCTACACCTTC	13	.	TRBV6-1	TRBJ1-2	.
CAISENAHNEQFF	TGTGCCATCAGCGAGAACGCGCACAATGAGCAGTTCTTC	13	.	TRBV10-3	TRBJ2-1	.
CASSPGGAELAKNIQYF	TGTGCCAGCAGCCCGGGCGGGGCAGAACTAGCCAAAAACATTCAGTACTTC	17	.	TRBV11-2	TRBJ2-4	few
CAISELGMGTRFGNEQFF	TGTGCCATCAGTGAGTTGGGTATGGGGACTAGATTCGGCAATGAGCAGTTCTTC	18	TRBD2	TRBV10-3	TRBJ2-1	.
CASSRTGNVSPLHF	TGTGCCAGCTCACGAACAGGGAACGTTTCACCCCTCCACTTT	14	.	TRBV18	TRBJ1-6	.
CASLGQFTGELFF	TGTGCCAGTCTGGGACAATTCACCGGGGAGCTGTTTTTT	13	.	TRBV5-6	TRBJ2-2	.
CASSLQGGVEPQHF	TGTGCCAGCAGTTTGCAAGGGGGCGTTGAGCCCCAGCATTTT	14	TRBD1	TRBV27	TRBJ1-5	once
CASSEAALRGQMSYGYTF	TGTGCCAGCAGTGAGGCGGCCCTTCGGGGACAAATGAGCTATGGCTACACCTTC	18	.	TRBV2	TRBJ1-2	.
CATSRDPEIAGNTIYF	TGTGCCACCAGCAGAGATCCCGAGATAGCTGGAAACACCATATATTTT	16	.	TRBV15	TRBJ1-3	.
CASSYGRSWETQYF	TGTGCCAGCAGTTACGGCAGGTCCTGGGAGACCCAGTACTTC	14	.	TRBV6-5	TRBJ2-5	.
CASSARDSGNTIYF	TGCGCCAGCAGCGCCCGGGACAGCGGAAACACCATATATTTT	14	TRBD1	TRBV4-1	TRBJ1-3	.
CASSVGQADTIYF	TGTGCCAGCAGCGTAGGACAAGCGGACACCATATATTTT	13	.	TRBV9	TRBJ1-3	few
CASSKERRYRDSQEAQYF	TGTGCCAGCAGCAAAGAGAGGCGATACCGGGACAGTCAAGAGGCCCAGTACTTC	18	.	TRBV21-1	TRBJ2-5	.
CASSLGTSGGPYEQYF	TGTGCCAGCAGTTTGGGGACTAGCGGGGGGCCCTACGAGCAGTACTTC	16	TRBD2	TRBV27	TRBJ2-7	.
CASSLVPGADEKLFF	TGCGCCAGCAGCTTGGTTCCAGGGGCTGATGAAAAACTGTTTTTT	15	.	TRBV5-1	TRBJ1-4	.
CASSPRTGFSGNTIYF	TGTGCCAGCAGCCCCCGCACAGGGTTCTCTGGAAACACCATATATTTT	16	.	TRBV7-6	TRBJ1-3	.
CASSGGVSYEQYF	TGCGCCAGCAGCGGCGGGGTCTCCTACGAGCAGTACTTC	13	.	TRBV10-2	TRBJ2-7	.
CASKTLSGGLSTGELFF	TGTGCCAGCAAAACCTTAAGCGGGGGATTGAGTACCGGGGAGCTGTTTTTT	17	TRBD2	TRBV27	TRBJ2-2	.
CAGSLGTSGHNEQFF	TGTGCCGGCAGCTTAGGGACTAGCGGACACAATGAGCAGTTCTTC	15	TRBD2	TRBV7-9	TRBJ2-1	.
CAAGSGSYTEAFF	TGTGCCGCGGGATCGGGTTCGTACACTGAAGCTTTCTTT	13	.	TRBV10-3	TRBJ1-1	.
CASSQDPLHEQFF	TGCGCCAGCAGCCAAGACCCTCTTCATGAGCAGTTCTTC	13	.	TRBV4-1	TRBJ2-1	.